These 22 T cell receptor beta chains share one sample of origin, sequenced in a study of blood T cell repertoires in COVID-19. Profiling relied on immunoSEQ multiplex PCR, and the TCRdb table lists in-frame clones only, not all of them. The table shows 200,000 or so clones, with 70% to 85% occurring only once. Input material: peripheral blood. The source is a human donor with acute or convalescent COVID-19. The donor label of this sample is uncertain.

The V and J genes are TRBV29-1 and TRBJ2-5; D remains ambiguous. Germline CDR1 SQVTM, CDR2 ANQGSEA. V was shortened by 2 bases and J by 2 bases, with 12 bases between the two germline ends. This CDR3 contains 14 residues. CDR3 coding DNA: TGCAGCGTTGAACCTGGAGACGGGCAAGAGACCCAGTACTTC. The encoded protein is CSVEPGDGQETQYF.

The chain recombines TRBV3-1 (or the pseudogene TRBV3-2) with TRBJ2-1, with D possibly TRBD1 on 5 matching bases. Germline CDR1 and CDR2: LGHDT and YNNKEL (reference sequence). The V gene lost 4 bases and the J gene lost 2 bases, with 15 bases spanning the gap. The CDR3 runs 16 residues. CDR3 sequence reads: CASSRLQVRTYNEQFF. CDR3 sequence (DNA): TGTGCCAGCAGCCGCCTACAGGTCCGAACCTACAATGAGCAGTTCTTC.

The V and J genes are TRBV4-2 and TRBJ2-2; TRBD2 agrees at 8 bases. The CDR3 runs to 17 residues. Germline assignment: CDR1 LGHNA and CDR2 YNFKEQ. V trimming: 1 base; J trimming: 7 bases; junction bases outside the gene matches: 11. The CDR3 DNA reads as TGTGCCAGCAGCCAAGGCTGGGCCAGCGGGAGCAGCGGGGAGCTGTTTTTT. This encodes CASSQGWASGSSGELFF.

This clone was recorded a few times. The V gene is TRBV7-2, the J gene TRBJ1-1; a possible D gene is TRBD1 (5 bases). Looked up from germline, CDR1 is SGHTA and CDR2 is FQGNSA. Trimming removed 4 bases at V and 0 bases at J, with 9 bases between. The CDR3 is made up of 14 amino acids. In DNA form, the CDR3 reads TGTGCCAGCAGCTGGGGGGGACTGAACACTGAAGCTTTCTTT. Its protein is CASSWGGLNTEAFF.

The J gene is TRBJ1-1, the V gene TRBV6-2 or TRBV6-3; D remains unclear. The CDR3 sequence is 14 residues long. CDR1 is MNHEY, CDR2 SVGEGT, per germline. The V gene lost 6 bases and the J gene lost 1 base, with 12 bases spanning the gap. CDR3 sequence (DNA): TGTGCCAGCAGCCTACCACCAGGGAACACTGAAGCTTTCTTT. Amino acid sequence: CASSLPPGNTEAFF.

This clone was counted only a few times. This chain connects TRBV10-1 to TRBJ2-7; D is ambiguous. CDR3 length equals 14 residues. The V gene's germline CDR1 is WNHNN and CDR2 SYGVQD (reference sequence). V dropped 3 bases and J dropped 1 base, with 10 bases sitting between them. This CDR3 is CASSDPSKSYEQYF. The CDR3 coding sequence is TGCGCCAGCAGTGACCCATCCAAATCCTACGAGCAGTACTTC.

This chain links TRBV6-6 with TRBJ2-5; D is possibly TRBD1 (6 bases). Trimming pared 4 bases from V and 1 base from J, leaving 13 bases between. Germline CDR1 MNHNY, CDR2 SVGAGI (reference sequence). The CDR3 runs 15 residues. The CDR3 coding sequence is TGTGCCAGCAGTTGGGTCACAGGGCCCCAAGAGACCCAGTACTTC. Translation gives CASSWVTGPQETQYF.

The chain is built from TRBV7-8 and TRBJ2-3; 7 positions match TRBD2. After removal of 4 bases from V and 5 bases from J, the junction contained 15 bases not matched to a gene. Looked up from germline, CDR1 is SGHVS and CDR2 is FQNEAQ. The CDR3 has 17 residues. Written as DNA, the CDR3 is TGTGCCAGCAGCTCCTCTCATAGGGCTAGCGGAGGAGATACGCAGTATTTT. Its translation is CASSSSHRASGGDTQYF.

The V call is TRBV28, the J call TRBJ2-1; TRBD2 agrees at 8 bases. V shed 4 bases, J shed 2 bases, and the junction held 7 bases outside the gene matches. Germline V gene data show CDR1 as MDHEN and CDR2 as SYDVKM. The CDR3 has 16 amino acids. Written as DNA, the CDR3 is TGTGCCAGCAGTTCTCTTACTAGCGGTACCTACAATGAGCAGTTCTTC. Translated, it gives CASSSLTSGTYNEQFF.

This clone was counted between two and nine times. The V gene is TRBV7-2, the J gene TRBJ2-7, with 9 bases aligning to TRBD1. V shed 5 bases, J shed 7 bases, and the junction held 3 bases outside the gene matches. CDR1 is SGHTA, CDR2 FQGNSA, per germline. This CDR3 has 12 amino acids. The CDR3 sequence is CASSRQGGEQYF. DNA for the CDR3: TGTGCCAGCAGCCGACAGGGGGGAGAGCAGTACTTC.

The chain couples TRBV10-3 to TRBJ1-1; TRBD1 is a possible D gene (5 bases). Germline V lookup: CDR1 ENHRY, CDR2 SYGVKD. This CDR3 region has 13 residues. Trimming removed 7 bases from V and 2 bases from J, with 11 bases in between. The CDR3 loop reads CAITLDRNTEAFF. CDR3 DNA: TGTGCCATCACCCTCGACAGAAACACTGAAGCTTTCTTT.

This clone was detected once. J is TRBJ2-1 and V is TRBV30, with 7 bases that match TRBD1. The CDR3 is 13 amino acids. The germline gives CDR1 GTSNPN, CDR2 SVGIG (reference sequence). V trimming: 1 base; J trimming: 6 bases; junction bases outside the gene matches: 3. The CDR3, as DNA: TGTGCCTGGAGTGGACAGGGCCCCAATGAGCAGTTCTTC. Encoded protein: CAWSGQGPNEQFF.

This CDR3 is CASSSGQLGETQYF. The DNA of the CDR3 is TGTGCCAGCAGCTCGGGACAGTTGGGGGAGACCCAGTACTTC. V gene TRBV7-9 combines with J gene TRBJ2-5, with 7 nucleotides matching TRBD1. The CDR3 has 14 residues. Germline CDR1 is SEHNR and CDR2 is FQNEAQ (reference sequence). The V gene end was trimmed by 4 bases and the J gene end by 5 bases; junction bases not matched to a gene: 7.

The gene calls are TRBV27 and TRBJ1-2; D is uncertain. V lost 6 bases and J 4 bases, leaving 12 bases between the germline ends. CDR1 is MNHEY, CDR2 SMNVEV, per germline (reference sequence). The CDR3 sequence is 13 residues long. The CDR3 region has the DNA TGTGCCAGCAGCTTTAGCGCGGGCTATGGCTACACCTTC. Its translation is CASSFSAGYGYTF.

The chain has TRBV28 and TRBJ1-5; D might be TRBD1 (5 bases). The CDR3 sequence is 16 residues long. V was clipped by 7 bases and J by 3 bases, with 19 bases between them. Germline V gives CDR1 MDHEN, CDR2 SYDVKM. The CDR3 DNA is TGTGCCAGCACCCCCCCGGGGCGGGGTAACAATCAGCCCCAGCATTTT. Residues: CASTPPGRGNNQPQHF.

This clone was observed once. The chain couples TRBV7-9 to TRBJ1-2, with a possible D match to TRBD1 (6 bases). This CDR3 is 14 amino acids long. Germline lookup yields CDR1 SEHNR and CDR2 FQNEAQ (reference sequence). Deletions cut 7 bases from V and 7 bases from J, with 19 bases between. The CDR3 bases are TGTGCCAGCACCCAACAGGGCGGGGGCAGTGGCTACACCTTC. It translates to CASTQQGGGSGYTF.

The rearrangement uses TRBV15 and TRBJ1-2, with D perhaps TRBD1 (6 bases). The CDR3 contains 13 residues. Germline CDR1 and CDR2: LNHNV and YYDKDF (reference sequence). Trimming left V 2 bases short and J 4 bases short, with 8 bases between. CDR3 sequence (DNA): TGTGCCACCAGCAGAAGGGACATCTATGGCTACACCTTC. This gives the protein CATSRRDIYGYTF.

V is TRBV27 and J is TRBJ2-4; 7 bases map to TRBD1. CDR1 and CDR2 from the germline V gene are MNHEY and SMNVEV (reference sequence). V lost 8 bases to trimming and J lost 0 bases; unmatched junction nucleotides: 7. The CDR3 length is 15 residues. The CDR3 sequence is CASSRDSLAKNIQYF. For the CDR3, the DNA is TGTGCCAGCTCCCGGGACAGCCTAGCCAAAAACATTCAGTACTTC.

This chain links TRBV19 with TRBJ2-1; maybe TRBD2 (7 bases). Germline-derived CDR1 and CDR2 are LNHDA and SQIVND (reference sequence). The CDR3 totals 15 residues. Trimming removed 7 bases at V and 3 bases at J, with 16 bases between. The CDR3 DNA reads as TGTGCCAGTACCCTGGGGGGGCCTGACTACAATGAGCAGTTCTTC. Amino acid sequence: CASTLGGPDYNEQFF.

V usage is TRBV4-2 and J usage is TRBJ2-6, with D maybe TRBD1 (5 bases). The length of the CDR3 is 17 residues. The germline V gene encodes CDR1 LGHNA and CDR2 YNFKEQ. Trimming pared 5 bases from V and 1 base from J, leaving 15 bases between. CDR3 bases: TGTGCCAGCAGCTCCGGACAAGGAAGGTCTGGGGCCAACGTCCTGACTTTC. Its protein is CASSSGQGRSGANVLTF.

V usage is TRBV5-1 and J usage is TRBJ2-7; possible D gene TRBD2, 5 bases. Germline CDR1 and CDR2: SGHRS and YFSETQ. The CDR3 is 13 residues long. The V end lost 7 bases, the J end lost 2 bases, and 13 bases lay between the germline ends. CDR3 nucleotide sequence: TGCGCCAGCCGGACTTTTACAGCCTACGAGCAGTACTTC. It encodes CASRTFTAYEQYF.

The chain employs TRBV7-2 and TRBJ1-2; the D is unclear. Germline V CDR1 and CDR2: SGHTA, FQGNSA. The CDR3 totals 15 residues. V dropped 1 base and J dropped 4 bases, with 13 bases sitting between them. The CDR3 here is CASSLDGFPTYGYTF. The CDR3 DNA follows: TGTGCCAGCAGCTTAGATGGCTTCCCCACCTATGGCTACACCTTC.